Below, 32 T cell receptor beta chains from the same sample are listed, as sequenced in a study of breast tumors, draining lymph nodes, adjacent tissues. TCRdb analysed the multiplex PCR reads with MiXCR anew, one entry per CDR3 protein. The sample has about 66,000 distinct CDR3 sequences, 43% seen once. The source material was breast tumor tissue. Receptors originate from a female donor with breast cancer. Some clones in this sample may be carry-over from other donors' samples.

This clonotype was seen ten or more times. The rearrangement uses TRBV18 and TRBJ1-2; 10 nucleotides match TRBD1. V shed 5 bases and J 0 bases; nucleotides not matched to a gene: 6. CDR1 is KGHSH and CDR2 is LQKENI in the germline V gene. The CDR3 length is 16 residues. This CDR3 reads CASSAGTGAPNYGYTF. CDR3 DNA: TGTGCCAGCTCAGCTGGGACAGGGGCTCCTAACTATGGCTACACCTTC.

The CDR3 protein is CASSVGTSGGRTDTQYF. Written as DNA, the CDR3 is TGTGCCAGCAGCGTTGGGACTAGCGGGGGGCGCACAGATACGCAGTATTTT. The chain uses TRBV7-9 and TRBJ2-3; 15 bases match TRBD2. Trimming cost V 5 bases and J 1 base; bases outside gene matches: 4. The V gene's germline CDR1 is SEHNR and CDR2 FQNEAQ (reference sequence). The CDR3 totals 17 residues.

The V call is TRBV5-1, the J call TRBJ2-1, with 7 bases that match TRBD2. The CDR3 contains 14 residues. Germline assignment: CDR1 SGHRS and CDR2 YFSETQ. With V trimmed by 4 bases and J by 6 bases, 7 bases remained unmatched. In DNA form, the CDR3 reads TGCGCCAGCAGCGTAGCGGGTAGCACCAATGAGCAGTTCTTC. Protein product: CASSVAGSTNEQFF.

The chain is built from TRBV10-2 and TRBJ1-6; D remains ambiguous. The ends were cut back, 4 bases at V and 0 bases at J, with 4 bases in the middle. CDR3 length equals 14 residues. Germline values: CDR1 WSHSY, CDR2 SAAADI. The CDR3 reads CASSVISYNSPLHF. The CDR3 DNA follows: TGCGCCAGCAGTGTTATCTCCTATAATTCACCCCTCCACTTT.

With respect to this clonotype: The conserved phenylalanine or tryptophan is not found at the CDR3 terminus, so this likely reflects a read error. CDR3 region: CACSQGGGTQETQYV. CDR3 coding DNA: TGTGCCTGTTCGCAAGGGGGGGGGACCCAAGAGACCCAGTACGTC. The chain recombines TRBV5-4 with TRBJ2-5; TRBD2 is a possible D gene (7 bases). Germline assignment: CDR1 SGHNT and CDR2 YYREEE (reference sequence). V lost 10 bases and J 1 base, leaving 20 bases between the germline ends. This CDR3 comprises 15 residues.

This sequence joins TRBV20-1 and TRBJ2-1; a weak D match, TRBD2 (5 bases). CDR1 and CDR2 from the germline V gene are DFQATT and SNEGSKA (reference sequence). The CDR3 has 13 residues. Trimming shortened V by 6 bases and J by 5 bases, and 14 bases separated the two germline ends. The CDR3 nucleotides are TGCAGTGCCGAGCGGCCTTCGAACAATGAGCAGTTCTTC. Translation gives CSAERPSNNEQFF.

This clonotype was counted ten times or more. This sequence joins TRBV12-3 or TRBV12-4 and TRBJ2-7; either TRBD1 or TRBD2 may fit D (5 bases each). The V end lost 8 bases, the J end lost 4 bases, and 15 bases lay between the germline ends. CDR3 length: 13 residues. CDR3 coding DNA: TGTGCCAGCGGAACCCCGTGGGGGTACGAGCAGTACTTC. Protein sequence: CASGTPWGYEQYF.

V gene TRBV24-1 combines with J gene TRBJ2-7, with D maybe TRBD1 (6 bases). Germline-derived CDR1 and CDR2 are KGHDR and SFDVKD. The CDR3 covers 12 residues. The V end was cut by 8 bases, the J end by 0 bases, with 7 bases between. DNA of the CDR3: TGTGCCACCAAAGGGGGCTCCTACGAGCAGTACTTC. Protein product: CATKGGSYEQYF.

The gene calls are TRBV27 and TRBJ2-2, with 13 positions matching TRBD2. Trimming at V came to 6 bases and at J to 6 bases, leaving 7 bases not matched to a gene. Germline loops: CDR1 MNHEY, CDR2 SMNVEV (reference sequence). The CDR3 has 16 residues. In DNA form, the CDR3 reads TGTGCCAGCAGGCCAACTAGCGGGGGGGCCGCCGGGGAGCTGTTTTTT. Translating gives CASRPTSGGAAGELFF.

Concerning this clonotype: Because the CDR3's place on the DNA is in doubt, the DNA is left out and the CDR3 is given as listed by TCRdb. The rearrangement joins TRBV7-2 to TRBJ2-4; the tabulated D call, TRBD1, remains unverified against the DNA. The CDR3 comprises 23 residues, both ends counted. Germline V gene sequence: CDR1 SGHTA, CDR2 FQGNSA. CDR3: CASSLGRDRGVAGGILAKNIQSF.

This rearrangement joins TRBV12-3 or TRBV12-4 to TRBJ1-1, with D uncertain. The CDR3 is 16 residues long. V dropped 0 bases and J dropped 1 base, with 12 bases sitting between them. The CDR3 reads CASSLALRGQNTEAFF. The CDR3 region has the DNA TGTGCCAGCAGTTTAGCGCTAAGAGGTCAGAACACTGAAGCTTTCTTT.

At least ten counts were recorded for this clonotype. The chain carries TRBV30 and TRBJ1-5, with 9 bases aligning to TRBD1. J lost 4 bases, V lost 0 bases, and 1 base had no gene match. The germline V gene encodes CDR1 GTSNPN and CDR2 SVGIG (reference sequence). The length of the CDR3 is 14 residues. The CDR3 DNA is TGTGCCTGGAGTGTAGGACAGGGGAATCAGCCCCAGCATTTT. It yields the protein CAWSVGQGNQPQHF.

V and J are TRBV25-1 and TRBJ1-6; TRBD1 aligns across 7 bases. CDR3 length: 14 residues. In germline, CDR1 is MGHDK, CDR2 SYGVNS. V gave up 6 bases and J gave up 10 bases; unmatched junction bases: 9. This chain's CDR3 is CASSTGTARSPLHF. CDR3 DNA: TGTGCCAGCAGCACTGGGACAGCCCGGTCACCCCTCCACTTT.

With respect to this clonotype: The junction does not match germline at one end; this may be a read error. The rearrangement uses TRBV5-1 and TRBJ2-2; D is ambiguous. Germline CDR1 and CDR2: SGHRS and YFSETQ. The CDR3 contains 14 residues. The CDR3 here is CASSLDNGPGELFF. The CDR3 DNA follows: TGCGCCAGCAGCTTGGACAACGGTCCCGGCGAGCTGTTTTTT.

The chain combines TRBV2 with TRBJ2-5, with 11 bases identical to TRBD1. CDR3 length: 17 residues. V was pared by 1 base and J by 5 bases, with 9 bases of the junction left unmatched. The germline CDR1 and CDR2 sequences are SNHLY and FYNNEI. The CDR3 sequence: CASSEGTGGLDGETQYF. The CDR3 nucleotides are TGTGCCAGCAGTGAAGGGACAGGGGGCCTGGACGGGGAGACCCAGTACTTC.

This clonotype occurred many times. The rearrangement joins TRBV5-8 to TRBJ1-2, with TRBD1 matching 7 bases. The length of the CDR3 is 14 residues. Germline V gene data show CDR1 as SGHTS and CDR2 as YDEGEE. The trim removed 3 bases at V and 8 bases at J, leaving 10 bases unmatched. The CDR3 region is CASSYDRAALGYTF. DNA of the CDR3: TGTGCCAGCAGCTACGACAGGGCCGCGCTCGGCTACACCTTC.

The rearrangement links TRBV12-3 or TRBV12-4 to TRBJ2-4, with D possibly matching TRBD2 (6 bases). V was pared by 3 bases and J by 0 bases, with 15 bases between. This CDR3 is built from 17 residues. The DNA of the CDR3 is TGTGCCAGCAGTTTGGAGGGACCCCAGCTAGCCAAAAACATTCAGTACTTC. Translated, it gives CASSLEGPQLAKNIQYF.

This clonotype was counted many times. CDR3 sequence (DNA): TGTGCCAGCAGCTCAAGCTTGTCTGGGACAGATACGCAGTATTTT. Its protein is CASSSSLSGTDTQYF. The chain has TRBV7-3 and TRBJ2-3; no definite D call. CDR3 length equals 15 residues. Germline CDR1 is SGHTA and CDR2 is FQGTGA. With 4 bases removed from V and 3 bases from J, the gap between germline ends came to 14 bases.

This clonotype showed up many times. V usage is TRBV19 and J usage is TRBJ2-5; D may be TRBD1 (6 bases). The length of the CDR3 is 15 residues. Trimming stripped 3 bases from V and 5 bases from J, with 16 bases between. Germline V gives CDR1 LNHDA, CDR2 SQIVND (reference sequence). The CDR3 nucleotides read TGTGCCAGTAGTATCCATTCAGGGGCGTTGGAGACCCAGTACTTC. Protein product: CASSIHSGALETQYF.

This clonotype was seen repeatedly, ten times or more. The chain combines TRBV12-3 or TRBV12-4 with TRBJ2-2; unclear D gene. Trimming removed 7 bases from V and 8 bases from J, with 14 bases in between. CDR3 length: 13 residues. The CDR3 DNA reads as TGTGCCAGCAACCCATCCAGGACGGGGGAGCTGTTTTTT. Translated, it gives CASNPSRTGELFF.

The rearrangement links TRBV4-2 to TRBJ1-2; 9 bases match TRBD1. The CDR3 runs 14 residues. Losses at the gene ends were 4 bases for V and 3 bases for J; bases not matched to a gene: 3. Germline lookup yields CDR1 LGHNA and CDR2 YNFKEQ. The CDR3 DNA reads as TGTGCCAGCAGCCCCAGGACAGGGGACTATGGCTACACCTTC. It is translated as CASSPRTGDYGYTF.

As concerns this clonotype: The junction differs from germline at one of its ends, possibly a read error. CDR3 in DNA: TGCAGTCCTAGGGCCGGGACGGCGAACATCGGGGAGCTGTTTTTT. Protein: CSPRAGTANIGELFF. The genes are TRBV20-1 and TRBJ2-2; D possibly matches TRBD1 or TRBD2 (5 bases each). Per the germline V gene, CDR1 is DFQATT and CDR2 is SNEGSKA (reference sequence). The CDR3 length is 15 residues.

The chain carries TRBV14 and TRBJ2-3; TRBD2 matches 12 bases. The CDR3 is made up of 16 amino acids. Trimming removed 2 bases from V and 8 bases from J; junction bases left unmatched: 8. Germline V gives CDR1 SGHDN, CDR2 FVKESK. The CDR3 protein is CASSQLAGGPKSTQYF. CDR3 bases: TGTGCCAGCAGCCAACTAGCGGGAGGGCCGAAGTCTACGCAGTATTTT.

This clonotype was counted only a few times. This chain links TRBV25-1 with TRBJ2-7, with a weak D call TRBD2 (5 bases). The germline gives CDR1 MGHDK, CDR2 SYGVNS. The length of the CDR3 is 11 residues. This chain's CDR3 is CASRRDYEQYF. The CDR3 DNA follows: TGTGCTAGCCGCCGGGACTACGAGCAGTACTTC.

The rearrangement links TRBV9 to TRBJ1-6; 8 positions agree with TRBD1. The CDR3 length is 15 residues. CDR1 SGDLS and CDR2 YYNGEE come from the germline V gene. V was clipped by 4 bases and J by 7 bases; unmatched bases: 7. CDR3 nucleotides: TGTGCCAGCAGCTCTGGACAGGGTAGGAATTCACCCCTCCACTTT. It yields the protein CASSSGQGRNSPLHF.

This clonotype showed up just once. This sequence joins TRBV29-1 and TRBJ2-5; perhaps D is TRBD1 or TRBD2 (7 bases each). V was shortened by 6 bases and J by 7 bases, with 27 bases between the two germline ends. Germline CDR1 reads SQVTM; CDR2 reads ANQGSEA. This CDR3 has 16 amino acids. CDR3 nucleotide sequence: TGCAGCGTGGGGGGGGGCTACAGGGGCCTCGAGGGGACCCAGTACTTC. It specifies CSVGGGYRGLEGTQYF.

The J gene is TRBJ2-7, the V gene TRBV5-6; 7 nucleotides match TRBD1. The ends lost 2 bases at V and 2 bases at J; junction bases unmatched: 4. Germline loops: CDR1 SGHDT, CDR2 YYEEEE. This CDR3 is built from 14 residues. In nucleotides, the CDR3 is TGTGCCAGCAGCTTTGGGGACAGTACCTACGAGCAGTACTTC. It specifies CASSFGDSTYEQYF.

This clonotype was seen repeatedly, ten times or more. The chain is built from TRBV6-7 and TRBJ2-1; 9 bases line up with TRBD2. TRBV6-7 is an ORF; its function is uncertain. There are 17 residues in the CDR3. J was trimmed by 3 bases and V by 4 bases; bases with no gene match: 10. This CDR3 reads CASSSIGTSSNYNEQFF. The CDR3 nucleotides read TGTGCCAGCAGTTCCATCGGGACTAGCTCAAACTACAATGAGCAGTTCTTC.

This clonotype turned up a few times. V is TRBV12-3 or TRBV12-4 and J is TRBJ1-1; D uncertain. This CDR3 is 11 amino acids long. V was trimmed by 8 bases and J by 6 bases, leaving 10 bases between them. CDR3 residues: CASGALAEAFF. CDR3 nucleotides: TGTGCCAGCGGAGCTCTGGCTGAAGCTTTCTTT.

V is TRBV5-1 and J is TRBJ2-5; tentatively, D is TRBD2 (6 bases). The CDR3 has 14 amino acids. The V gene's germline CDR1 is SGHRS and CDR2 YFSETQ. V lost 1 base and J 4 bases, leaving 11 bases between the germline ends. The CDR3 DNA sequence: TGCGCCAGCAGCTTGAGGAGGGTACCAGAGACCCAGTACTTC. Its protein is CASSLRRVPETQYF. Drawing the rest from reference TRBV5-1 and TRBJ2-5, the complete variable domain is KAGVTQTPRYLIKTRGQQVTLSCSPISGHRSVSWYQQTPGQGLQFLFEYFSETQRNKGNFPGRFSGRQFSNSRSEMNVSTLELGDSALYLCASSLRRVPETQYFGPGTRLLVL.

This clonotype was found many times. The chain links TRBV6-6 to TRBJ1-1; D is unclear. The CDR3 has 14 residues. CDR1 and CDR2 (germline): MNHNY, SVGAGI (reference sequence). The V end was cut by 6 bases, the J end by 7 bases, with 18 bases between. CDR3: CASRVGVVSGEAFF. The CDR3 bases are TGTGCCAGCAGGGTAGGTGTCGTGAGCGGTGAAGCTTTCTTT.

Only one count was recorded for this clonotype. The junction does not match germline at one end; this may be a read error. The CDR3 DNA is TGTGTCAGCAGTGAATGGGGTGAAGCTTTCTTT. Translating it yields CVSSEWGEAFF. The rearrangement joins TRBV6-1 to TRBJ1-1; no firm D call. Germline V gene sequence: CDR1 MNHNS, CDR2 SASEGT. CDR3 length equals 11 residues.